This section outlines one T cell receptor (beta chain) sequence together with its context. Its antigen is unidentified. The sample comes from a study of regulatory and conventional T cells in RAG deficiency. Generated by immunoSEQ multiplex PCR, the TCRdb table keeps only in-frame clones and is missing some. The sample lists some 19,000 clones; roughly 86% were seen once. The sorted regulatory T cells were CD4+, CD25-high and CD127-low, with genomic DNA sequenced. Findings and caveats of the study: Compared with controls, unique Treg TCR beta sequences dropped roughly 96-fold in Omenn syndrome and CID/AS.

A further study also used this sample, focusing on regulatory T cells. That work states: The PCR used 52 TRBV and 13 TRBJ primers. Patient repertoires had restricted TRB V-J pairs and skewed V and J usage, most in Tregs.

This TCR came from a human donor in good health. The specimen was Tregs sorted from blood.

For the CDR3, the DNA is TGCGCCAGCAGCTTGAGGGGGGTCCGGCATGAGCAGTTCTTC. It encodes CASSLRGVRHEQFF. The chain has TRBV5-1 and TRBJ2-1; D tentatively fits TRBD1 or TRBD2 (6 bases each). CDR3 length: 14 amino acids. The V gene's germline CDR1 is SGHRS and CDR2 YFSETQ. V shed 1 base and J shed 8 bases, with 13 bases lying between them. The complete variable domain, with remaining parts taken from reference TRBV5-1 and TRBJ2-1, reads KAGVTQTPRYLIKTRGQQVTLSCSPISGHRSVSWYQQTPGQGLQFLFEYFSETQRNKGNFPGRFSGRQFSNSRSEMNVSTLELGDSALYLCASSLRGVRHEQFFGPGTRLTVL.